The TCR beta chain under discussion was sequenced for a study of CD8 T cells in ankylosing spondylitis. Library preparation for TCR beta used quantitative 5'-RACE with molecular barcodes. Each CDR3 protein gets one entry after TCRdb re-called the 5' RACE reads with MiXCR. The top ten clones hold about 15% of a sample with approximately 210,000 distinct CDR3 sequences, more than 10% of them seen once. This clonotype was counted only a few times. Material: blood, either unsorted or a sorted T cell fraction (not recorded which). This TCR came from a male donor with ankylosing spondylitis or in good health (not recorded which).

The CDR3 DNA sequence: TGTGCCAGCAGCAAGGGTAAAGCTTTCTTT. This codes for CASSKGKAFF. The genes are TRBV6-1 and TRBJ1-1; D remains unclear. This CDR3 has 10 residues. Trimming cost V 6 bases and J 9 bases, with 8 bases left between them. Germline V gene lookup returns CDR1 MNHNS and CDR2 SASEGT.